The rows below give T cell receptor beta chains drawn from one sample of a study of PD-L1 blockade in urothelial cancer. Only in-frame clones appear in the TCRdb table, and some are missing; sequencing was by immunoSEQ multiplex PCR. This table holds roughly 84,000 clones, about 81% found once. The specimen comprised PBMCs, sampled around atezolizumab (anti-PD-L1) treatment. The source of these receptors is a man between 65 and 79 years old with urothelial cancer. Each CDR3 is given with its conserved first and last residue. Fields, in order: V gene, clone size, D gene, J gene, CDR3 DNA, CDR3 protein. The D gene is left open where the match is weak. Clone size is not always given. Where it is, it says once, few, many or a class for expanded clones.

TRBV7-2	-	-	TRBJ2-7	TGTGCCAGCAGCCGGGACTGGAGGGCCACCTACGAGCAGTACTTC	CASSRDWRATYEQYF
TRBV5-6	-	TRBD1	TRBJ1-2	TGTGCCAGCAGCATGCGACAGGGCATGTACTATGGCTACACCTTC	CASSMRQGMYYGYTF
TRBV18	-	-	TRBJ2-5	TGTGCCAGCTCACCAGGGACACAAGAGACCCAGTACTTC	CASSPGTQETQYF
TRBV7-2	-	-	TRBJ2-5	TGTGCCAGCAGCTTCCTGGCTGAGACCCAGTACTTC	CASSFLAETQYF
TRBV9	-	TRBD1	TRBJ2-5	TGTGCCAGCAGCGTGTCCGGGACAGGGAGCGGAGAGACCCAGTACTTC	CASSVSGTGSGETQYF
TRBV7-9	-	-	TRBJ2-7	TGTGCCAGCAGCTTAGGGCCTACAGGCGAGCAGTACTTC	CASSLGPTGEQYF
TRBV9	-	-	TRBJ2-5	TGTGCCAGCAGCGCGGGAGTCCAAGAGACCCAGTACTTC	CASSAGVQETQYF
TRBV9	-	TRBD1	TRBJ1-3	TGTGCCAGCAGCGTAGGGGGACAGACCTTCTCTGGAAACACCATATATTTT	CASSVGGQTFSGNTIYF
TRBV10-3	few	-	TRBJ2-3	TGTGCCATCACCAGGGGCGGCACAGATACGCAGTATTTT	CAITRGGTDTQYF
TRBV19	-	-	TRBJ1-4	TGTGCCAGTAGTACCCGAGTTGAAACTAATGAAAAACTGTTTTTT	CASSTRVETNEKLFF
TRBV10-3	-	TRBD2	TRBJ2-2	TGTGCCTCGACTAGCGGGAGAAGCACCGGGGAGCTGTTTTTT	CASTSGRSTGELFF
TRBV2	-	-	TRBJ2-5	TGTGCCAGCAGTCCCCCGACTAGAACGGAGACCCAGTACTTC	CASSPPTRTETQYF
TRBV9	once	TRBD2	TRBJ2-3	TGTGCCAGCAGCGCCGGGGGTAGCGGGGGGCGGGAAACGCAGTATTTT	CASSAGGSGGRETQYF
TRBV27	-	-	TRBJ1-2	TGTGCCAGCAGTCCGGAGAGATGGCAAAAGGTCGGTGGCTACACCTTC	CASSPERWQKVGGYTF
TRBV9	-	-	TRBJ2-3	TGTGCCAGCAGCGCTCTCGCAGGGGGGAGCACAGATACGCAGTATTTT	CASSALAGGSTDTQYF
TRBV9	once	-	TRBJ1-1	TGTGCCAGCAGCCCCAGGGGTTTCGGTGAAGCTTTCTTT	CASSPRGFGEAFF
TRBV7-9	-	TRBD1	TRBJ2-4	TGTGCCAGCAGCTCGACAGGGCTCCCCTCGGCCAAAAACATTCAGTACTTC	CASSSTGLPSAKNIQYF
TRBV11-2	-	TRBD2	TRBJ2-1	TGTGCCAGCAGCTTAGATGGGGCGGGGGGCTACAATGAGCAGTTCTTC	CASSLDGAGGYNEQFF
TRBV5-1	-	TRBD1	TRBJ2-3	TGCGCCAGCAGTTCCGGACAGGGGAGAGGGGACACGCAGTATTTT	CASSSGQGRGDTQYF
TRBV18	-	TRBD2	TRBJ2-1	TGTGCCAGCTCACCAGCCCGGGGGGGAAGTCTCTCCTACAATGAGCAGTTCTTC	CASSPARGGSLSYNEQFF
TRBV25-1	-	-	TRBJ2-7	TGTGCCAGCAGTGGTGACAGCCCCTACGAGCAGTACTTC	CASSGDSPYEQYF
TRBV7-2	few	TRBD2	TRBJ2-3	TGTGCCAGCAGCCAGCGGGGGGCCACAGATACGCAGTATTTT	CASSQRGATDTQYF
TRBV4-1	-	TRBD1	TRBJ2-7	TGCGCCAGCAGCCCCACGACAGGGAGCTTCTACGAGCAGTACTTC	CASSPTTGSFYEQYF
TRBV25-1	-	TRBD1	TRBJ2-2	TGTGCCAGCAGACGACAGGGGGCGCCGAGTACCGGGGAGCTGTTTTTT	CASRRQGAPSTGELFF
TRBV11-1	-	-	TRBJ2-7	TGTGCCAGCAGCTTAGCGTATGGAGTTTCCTACGAGCAGTACTTC	CASSLAYGVSYEQYF
TRBV5-6	-	TRBD1	TRBJ2-1	TGTGCCAGCAGGCGGACAGGGGAAAGTGGTGAGCAGTTCTTC	CASRRTGESGEQFF
TRBV6-1	-	TRBD2	TRBJ2-5	TGTGCCACCATCCCTAGCGCGGGGGGGCTTGGGACCCAGTACTTC	CATIPSAGGLGTQYF
TRBV6-6	-	-	TRBJ2-7	TGTGCCAGCAGACCCCTAGCCGAGCTCTACGAGCAGTACTTC	CASRPLAELYEQYF
TRBV7-9	-	-	TRBJ2-3	TGTGCCAGCAGCCGCGAATTAGTCACAGATACGCAGTATTTT	CASSRELVTDTQYF
TRBV19	-	-	TRBJ1-4	TGTGCCAGTAAACGAACAGGCCGAGGAGCCGGAAAACTGTTTTTT	CASKRTGRGAGKLFF
TRBV6-6	-	-	TRBJ1-5	TGTGCCAGCAGTTCTTTTGGGCAGCTAAGCAATCAGCCCCAGCATTTT	CASSSFGQLSNQPQHF
TRBV12-5	-	TRBD2	TRBJ2-2	TGTGCTAGTGGTTCAAACCGACTAGCGGGAGTTAGAACCGGGGAGCTGTTTTTT	CASGSNRLAGVRTGELFF
TRBV18	once	-	TRBJ2-7	TGTGCCAGCTCACCAGGGTTGGGGAGCTCCTACGAGCAGTACTTC	CASSPGLGSSYEQYF
TRBV5-8	-	-	TRBJ1-5	TGTGCCAGCAGCTTAACCGCCTTTCAGGGCTCGGCTAGCAATCAGCCCCAGCATTTT	CASSLTAFQGSASNQPQHF
TRBV7-3	-	TRBD2	TRBJ2-3	TGTGCCAGCAGCCCAGTAGCGGGAGACACAGATACGCAGTATTTT	CASSPVAGDTDTQYF
TRBV14	few	TRBD1	TRBJ2-3	TGTGCCAGCTCGGGACAGGGAACAGATACGCAGTATTTT	CASSGQGTDTQYF
TRBV19	-	-	TRBJ2-3	TGTGCCAGTAGTAATCCTGGGGGCTCAGATACGCAGTATTTT	CASSNPGGSDTQYF
TRBV15	few	TRBD1	TRBJ1-1	TGTGCCACCAGCAGAGATTATGAGACAGGGGCCCCAATGAACACTGAAGCTTTCTTT	CATSRDYETGAPMNTEAFF
TRBV5-1	-	-	TRBJ2-5	TGCGCCAGCAGCTTGTCTTCGGGGGGCGAGACCCAGTACTTC	CASSLSSGGETQYF
TRBV21-1	-	-	TRBJ2-1	TGTGCCAGCAGCAAAGCGCCGGGACTAACGACCTCCTACAATGAGCAGTTCTTC	CASSKAPGLTTSYNEQFF
TRBV11-3	-	-	TRBJ1-1	TGTCCCTTGGGCACAGGTTCTTACACTGAAGCTTTCTTT	CPLGTGSYTEAFF
TRBV19	-	TRBD1	TRBJ1-1	TGTGCCAGTAGTATAGGGGACAGAAGTTATGAAGCTTTCTTT	CASSIGDRSYEAFF
TRBV7-8	once	TRBD1	TRBJ2-5	TGTGCCAGCAGCTCTAGGACAGGGAGAGAGACCCAGTACTTC	CASSSRTGRETQYF
TRBV7-3	-	TRBD2	TRBJ2-7	TGTGCCAGCAGCTTTAGCGGGTTCGAGCAGTACTTC	CASSFSGFEQYF
TRBV5-1	-	TRBD1	TRBJ1-1	TGCGCCAGCAGCAGAATGACAGGGCCCAACACTGAAGCTTTCTTT	CASSRMTGPNTEAFF